The T cell receptor beta chain under discussion was sequenced for a study of T-cell reconstitution after alpha-beta-depleted transplantation in children. The TCRbeta library incorporated unique molecular identifiers. Each CDR3 protein is one row after TCRdb ran MiXCR on the PCR reads. Altogether some 220,000 distinct CDR3 sequences are present, approximately 9.5% being singletons, with the ten largest covering 5.5% to 8%. This clonotype showed up many times. The germline V gene has CDR1 KGHSH and CDR2 LQKENI. The CDR3 contains 14 residues. Trimming pared 3 bases from V and 4 bases from J, leaving 12 bases between.

The clonotype originates from a human donor who donated a stem cell graft to a child with acute lymphoblastic leukemia. This specimen consisted of PBMCs from the stem cell graft donor, obtained from the stem cell graft. The rearrangement links TRBV18 to TRBJ1-1; the D gene is possibly TRBD1 (5 bases). CDR3 sequence (DNA): TGTGCCAGCTCACCCGGGCAGGGAAGCACTGAAGCTTTCTTT. Protein: CASSPGQGSTEAFF.